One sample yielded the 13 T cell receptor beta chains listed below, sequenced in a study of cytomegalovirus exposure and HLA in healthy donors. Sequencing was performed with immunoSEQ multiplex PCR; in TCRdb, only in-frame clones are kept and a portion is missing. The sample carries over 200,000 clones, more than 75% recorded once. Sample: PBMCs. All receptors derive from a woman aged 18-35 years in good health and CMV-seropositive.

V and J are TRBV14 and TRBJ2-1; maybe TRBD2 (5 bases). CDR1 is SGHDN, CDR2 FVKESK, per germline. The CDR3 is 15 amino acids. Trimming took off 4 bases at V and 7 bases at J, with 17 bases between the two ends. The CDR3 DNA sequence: TGTGCCAGCAGCCTCTGGACCGGGATTGGGAATGAGCAGTTCTTC. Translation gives CASSLWTGIGNEQFF. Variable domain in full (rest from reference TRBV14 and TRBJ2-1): EAGVTQFPSHSVIEKGQTVTLRCDPISGHDNLYWYRRVMGKEIKFLLHFVKESKQDESGMPNNRFLAERTGGTYSTLKVQPAELEDSGVYFCASSLWTGIGNEQFFGPGTRLTVL.

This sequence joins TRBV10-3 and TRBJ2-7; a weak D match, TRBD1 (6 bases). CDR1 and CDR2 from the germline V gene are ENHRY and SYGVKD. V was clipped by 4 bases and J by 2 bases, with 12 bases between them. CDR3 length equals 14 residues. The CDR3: CAISVGTLPYEQYF. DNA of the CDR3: TGTGCCATCAGTGTTGGGACACTTCCCTACGAGCAGTACTTC.

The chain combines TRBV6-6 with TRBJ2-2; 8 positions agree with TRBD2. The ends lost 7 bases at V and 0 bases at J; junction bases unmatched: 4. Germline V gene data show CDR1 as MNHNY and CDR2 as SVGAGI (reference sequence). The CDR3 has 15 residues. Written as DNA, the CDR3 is TGTGCCAGCAAACGGGGGGGGCCGAACACCGGGGAGCTGTTTTTT. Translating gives CASKRGGPNTGELFF.

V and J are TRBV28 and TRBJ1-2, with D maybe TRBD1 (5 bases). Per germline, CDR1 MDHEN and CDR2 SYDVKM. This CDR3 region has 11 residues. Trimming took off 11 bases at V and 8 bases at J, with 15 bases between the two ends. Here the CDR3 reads CAGRTNKGYTF. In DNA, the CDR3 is TGTGCCGGACGGACAAACAAAGGCTACACCTTC.

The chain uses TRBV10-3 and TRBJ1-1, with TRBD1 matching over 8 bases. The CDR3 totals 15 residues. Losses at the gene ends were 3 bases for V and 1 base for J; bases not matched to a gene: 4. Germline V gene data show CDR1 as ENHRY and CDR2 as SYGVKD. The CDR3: CAISDTDRGNTEAFF. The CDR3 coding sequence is TGTGCCATCAGTGACACAGACAGGGGGAACACTGAAGCTTTCTTT.

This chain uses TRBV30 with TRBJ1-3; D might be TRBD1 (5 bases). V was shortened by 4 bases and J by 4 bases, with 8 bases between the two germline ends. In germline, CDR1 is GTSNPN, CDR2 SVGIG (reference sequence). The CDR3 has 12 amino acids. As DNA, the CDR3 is TGTGCCTGGACAGGGTTCGGAAACACCATATATTTT. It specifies CAWTGFGNTIYF. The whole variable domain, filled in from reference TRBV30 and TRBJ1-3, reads SQTIHQWPATLVQPVGSPLSLECTVEGTSNPNLYWYRQAAGRGLQLLFYSVGIGQISSEVPQNLSASRPQDRQFILSSKKLLLSDSGFYLCAWTGFGNTIYFGEGSWLTVV.

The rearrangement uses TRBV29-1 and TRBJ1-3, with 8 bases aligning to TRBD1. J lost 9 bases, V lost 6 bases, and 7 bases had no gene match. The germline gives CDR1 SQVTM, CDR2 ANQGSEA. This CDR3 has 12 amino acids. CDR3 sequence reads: CSVTGQGGTIYF. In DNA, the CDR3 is TGCAGCGTCACTGGACAGGGAGGCACCATATATTTT.

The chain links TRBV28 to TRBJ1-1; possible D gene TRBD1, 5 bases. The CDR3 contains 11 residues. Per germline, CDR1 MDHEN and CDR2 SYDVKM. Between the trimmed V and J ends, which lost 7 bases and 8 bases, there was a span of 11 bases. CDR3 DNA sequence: TGTGCCAGCACTTCGTCAGGGGAAGCTTTCTTT. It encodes CASTSSGEAFF.

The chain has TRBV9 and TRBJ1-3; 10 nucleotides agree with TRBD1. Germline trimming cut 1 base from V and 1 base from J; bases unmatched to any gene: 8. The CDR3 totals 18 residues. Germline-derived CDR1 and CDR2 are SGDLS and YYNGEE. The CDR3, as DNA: TGTGCCAGCAGCGTATCCGGGACAGGGGAATTGTCTGGAAACACCATATATTTT. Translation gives CASSVSGTGELSGNTIYF. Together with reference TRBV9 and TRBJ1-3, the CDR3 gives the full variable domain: DSGVTQTPKHLITATGQRVTLRCSPRSGDLSVYWYQQSLDQGLQFLIQYYNGEERAKGNILERFSAQQFPDLHSELNLSSLELGDSALYFCASSVSGTGELSGNTIYFGEGSWLTVV.

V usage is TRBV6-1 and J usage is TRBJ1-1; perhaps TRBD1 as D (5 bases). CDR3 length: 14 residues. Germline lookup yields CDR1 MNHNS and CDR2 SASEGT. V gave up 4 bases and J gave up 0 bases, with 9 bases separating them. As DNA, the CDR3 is TGTGCCAGCAGTGTACCAGGGTTGAACACTGAAGCTTTCTTT. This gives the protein CASSVPGLNTEAFF.

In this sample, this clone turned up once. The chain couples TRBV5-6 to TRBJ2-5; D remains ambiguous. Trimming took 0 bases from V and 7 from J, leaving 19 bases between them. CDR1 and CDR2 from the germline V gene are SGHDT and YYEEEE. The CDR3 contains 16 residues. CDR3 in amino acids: CASSLAPQGVRGTQYF. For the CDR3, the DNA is TGTGCCAGCAGCTTGGCCCCGCAAGGAGTCCGCGGGACCCAGTACTTC.

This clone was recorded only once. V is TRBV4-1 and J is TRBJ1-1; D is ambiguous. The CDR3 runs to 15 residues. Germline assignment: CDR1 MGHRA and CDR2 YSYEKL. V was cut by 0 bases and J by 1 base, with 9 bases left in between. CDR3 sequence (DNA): TGCGCCAGCAGCCAAGATACGGGAGAGAACACTGAAGCTTTCTTT. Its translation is CASSQDTGENTEAFF.

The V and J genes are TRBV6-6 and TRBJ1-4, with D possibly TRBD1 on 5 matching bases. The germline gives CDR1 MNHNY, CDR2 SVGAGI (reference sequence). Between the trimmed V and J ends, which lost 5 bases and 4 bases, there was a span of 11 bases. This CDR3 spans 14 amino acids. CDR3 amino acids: CASSPGTRNEKLFF. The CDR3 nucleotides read TGTGCCAGCAGTCCCGGGACTCGTAATGAAAAACTGTTTTTT.